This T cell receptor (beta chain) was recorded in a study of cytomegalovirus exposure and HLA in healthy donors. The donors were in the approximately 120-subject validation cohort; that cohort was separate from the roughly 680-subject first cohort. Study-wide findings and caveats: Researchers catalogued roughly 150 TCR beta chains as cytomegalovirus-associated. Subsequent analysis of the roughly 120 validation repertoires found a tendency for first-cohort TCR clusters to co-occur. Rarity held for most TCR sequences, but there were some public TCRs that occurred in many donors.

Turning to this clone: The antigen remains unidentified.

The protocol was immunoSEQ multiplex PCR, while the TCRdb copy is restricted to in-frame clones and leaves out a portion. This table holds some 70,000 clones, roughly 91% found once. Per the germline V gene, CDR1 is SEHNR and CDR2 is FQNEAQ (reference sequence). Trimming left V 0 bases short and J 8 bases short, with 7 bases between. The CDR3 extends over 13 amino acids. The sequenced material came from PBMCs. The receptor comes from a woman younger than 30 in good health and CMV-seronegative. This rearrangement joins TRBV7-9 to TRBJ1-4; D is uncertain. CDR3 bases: TGTGCCAGCAGCTTAGCGCCAGGAGAAAAACTGTTTTTT. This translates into CASSLAPGEKLFF.